This T cell receptor (beta chain) is from a study of identical twins. In TCRdb, the 5' RACE reads were re-called with MiXCR into one record per CDR3 protein. The sample holds roughly 700,000 distinct CDR3 sequences, 8.6% seen once. Losses at the gene ends were 2 bases for V and 9 bases for J; bases not matched to a gene: 7. This CDR3 is built from 15 residues. The germline V gene has CDR1 SGHRS and CDR2 YFSETQ. In this sample, this clonotype turned up many times. These sequences were also reported in another study, on yellow fever vaccine responses in identical twins.

This TCR was recovered from a woman aged 18-30 years in good health. V usage is TRBV5-1 and J usage is TRBJ2-1; 11 nucleotides line up with TRBD2. Sequenced: PBMCs. DNA for the CDR3: TGCGCCAGCAGCTTAATAGCGGGGGGGCCGGGTGAGCAGTTCTTC. Protein product: CASSLIAGGPGEQFF.